This TCR beta chain was recorded in a study of T cell responses to AZD1222 COVID-19 vaccine. Some clones are missing from TCRdb's copy, which holds only in-frame ones; the method was immunoSEQ multiplex PCR. Of approximately 220,000 clones listed, roughly 91% are singletons. Germline CDR1 and CDR2: MGHRA and YSYEKL. V was pared by 2 bases and J by 6 bases, with 14 bases between. This CDR3 is built from 16 residues. The sample here was peripheral blood, taken on day 0 of MenACWY control vaccination. The genes are TRBV4-1 and TRBJ1-6, with D possibly being TRBD1 (6 bases). This sequence was found in an adult in good health. Here the CDR3 reads CASSQPSDRFNSPLHF. CDR3 coding DNA: TGCGCCAGCAGCCAACCCTCGGACAGATTTAATTCACCCCTCCACTTT.